These 22 T cell receptor beta chains were sequenced from one sample in a study of CD8 T cells in ankylosing spondylitis. Via MiXCR, TCRdb re-called the 5' RACE reads, giving one row per CDR3 protein. The data contain roughly 190,000 distinct CDR3 sequences, 13% of them singletons. The sequencing input was blood, either unsorted or a sorted T cell fraction (not recorded which). These receptor sequences come from a male donor with ankylosing spondylitis or in good health (not recorded which).

The V gene is TRBV5-6, the J gene TRBJ2-7; perhaps D is TRBD1 or TRBD2 (6 bases each). The germline V gene encodes CDR1 SGHDT and CDR2 YYEEEE. The V and J ends lost 3 bases and 5 bases respectively, with 12 bases between them. The CDR3 runs to 13 residues. As DNA, the CDR3 is TGTGCCAGCAGCTATAGGGGGGTTCACGAGCAGTACTTC. This translates into CASSYRGVHEQYF.

The chain joins TRBV4-1 to TRBJ2-5; TRBD2 agrees at 11 bases. Per the germline V gene, CDR1 is MGHRA and CDR2 is YSYEKL. This CDR3 has 17 amino acids. Losses at the gene ends were 5 bases for V and 4 bases for J; bases not matched to a gene: 12. The chain's CDR3 is CASSEISGRAAGETQYF. For the CDR3, the DNA is TGCGCCAGCAGCGAAATTAGCGGGAGGGCGGCTGGAGAGACCCAGTACTTC.

This clonotype was seen more than once but under ten times. V and J are TRBV5-1 and TRBJ1-1, with D hard to call. Looked up from germline, CDR1 is SGHRS and CDR2 is YFSETQ. V dropped 0 bases and J dropped 1 base, with 13 bases sitting between them. There are 16 residues in the CDR3. DNA of the CDR3: TGCGCCAGCAGCTTGGCCTTGGTTGGAGAGAACACTGAAGCTTTCTTT. The encoded protein is CASSLALVGENTEAFF.

This clonotype was recorded many times. This chain connects TRBV29-1 to TRBJ2-7, with D perhaps matching TRBD1 (5 bases). The CDR3 length is 13 residues. V was shortened by 1 base and J by 6 bases, with 13 bases between the two germline ends. Germline V gene lookup returns CDR1 SQVTM and CDR2 ANQGSEA. CDR3 sequence: CSVEVPTESEQYF. CDR3 sequence (DNA): TGCAGCGTTGAAGTCCCGACAGAAAGCGAGCAGTACTTC.

This clonotype was seen at least ten times. V usage is TRBV7-9 and J usage is TRBJ1-6; D gene unclear. Trimming pared 4 bases from V and 13 bases from J, leaving 17 bases between. Germline CDR1 SEHNR, CDR2 FQNEAQ (reference sequence). The CDR3 covers 14 residues. CDR3 nucleotides: TGTGCCAGCAGCTCGACGGACTGGAAATTGCCCCTCCACTTT. It yields the protein CASSSTDWKLPLHF.

This clonotype was detected only a few times. The gene calls are TRBV7-8 and TRBJ2-7; tentatively, D is TRBD1 (6 bases). The V end was cut by 1 base, the J end by 0 bases, with 10 bases between. CDR1 is SGHVS, CDR2 FQNEAQ, per germline. The length of the CDR3 is 15 residues. The CDR3 region is CASSLGGTPSYEQYF. The CDR3, as DNA: TGTGCCAGCAGCTTAGGGGGGACACCCTCCTACGAGCAGTACTTC.

This clonotype showed up many times. The chain has TRBV10-3 and TRBJ1-2; no clear D. CDR3 length: 14 amino acids. Germline CDR1 and CDR2: ENHRY and SYGVKD. Trimming stripped 0 bases from V and 0 bases from J, with 5 bases between. The CDR3 reads CAISESTANYGYTF. CDR3 nucleotide sequence: TGTGCCATCAGTGAGTCAACAGCTAACTATGGCTACACCTTC.

This clonotype has a count of ten or more. The rearrangement joins TRBV20-1 to TRBJ2-7; D perhaps matches TRBD1 (6 bases). V gave up 7 bases and J gave up 1 base, with 14 bases separating them. The CDR3 length is 13 residues. Germline-derived CDR1 and CDR2 are DFQATT and SNEGSKA (reference sequence). CDR3 amino acids: CSVEGDTSYEQYF. In nucleotides, the CDR3 is TGCAGTGTCGAGGGGGACACGTCCTACGAGCAGTACTTC.

CDR3 sequence (DNA): TGTGCCAGCAGCCAAGATGAGGGAAGCGGGAGCTCCTACGAGCAGTACTTC. Amino acid sequence: CASSQDEGSGSSYEQYF. V gene TRBV4-2 combines with J gene TRBJ2-7; 8 bases line up with TRBD2. This CDR3 is 17 amino acids long. CDR1 and CDR2 from the germline V gene are LGHNA and YNFKEQ. After removal of 0 bases from V and 0 bases from J, the junction contained 7 bases not matched to a gene.

The V call is TRBV7-9, the J call TRBJ1-1; weak D call: TRBD1 (6 bases). The CDR3 runs to 11 residues. Germline CDR1 and CDR2: SEHNR and FQNEAQ (reference sequence). Deletions cut 4 bases from V and 11 bases from J, with 11 bases between. CDR3: CASSSADRAFF. CDR3 DNA: TGTGCCAGCAGCTCGGCCGACAGGGCTTTCTTT.

The chain employs TRBV3-1 and TRBJ2-7; D not resolved. This CDR3 has 13 amino acids. Germline assignment: CDR1 LGHDT and CDR2 YNNKEL (reference sequence). Trimming removed 2 bases at V and 5 bases at J, with 10 bases between. The CDR3 protein is CASSQPGSNEQYF. CDR3 bases: TGTGCCAGCAGCCAACCCGGTTCCAACGAGCAGTACTTC.

This clonotype was seen more than once but under ten times. The chain uses TRBV5-5 and TRBJ2-3; no clear D. This CDR3 region has 14 residues. CDR1 SGHKS and CDR2 YYEKEE come from the germline V gene (reference sequence). V was cut by 0 bases and J by 2 bases, with 7 bases left in between. The CDR3 sequence is CASSLEAHTDTQYF. The CDR3 nucleotides are TGTGCCAGCAGCTTGGAAGCTCACACAGATACGCAGTATTTT.

In its sample, this clonotype was seen many times. The chain combines TRBV25-1 with TRBJ1-5; 12 bases are a match to TRBD1. After removal of 3 bases from V and 6 bases from J, the junction contained 3 bases not matched to a gene. Germline CDR1 reads MGHDK; CDR2 reads SYGVNS. The CDR3 runs 15 residues. The CDR3: CASSEGQGAGQPQHF. The CDR3 coding sequence is TGTGCCAGCAGTGAGGGACAGGGGGCAGGTCAGCCCCAGCATTTT.

This clonotype was detected many times. V and J are TRBV29-1 and TRBJ2-1; 7 bases are a match to TRBD2. There are 13 residues in the CDR3. CDR1 is SQVTM and CDR2 is ANQGSEA in the germline V gene. The ends lost 2 bases at V and 6 bases at J; junction bases unmatched: 4. The CDR3 loop is CSVESGTTNEQFF. The CDR3 region has the DNA TGCAGCGTTGAATCTGGGACTACCAATGAGCAGTTCTTC.

The J gene is TRBJ2-5, the V gene TRBV10-3; tentative D call: TRBD2 (7 bases). CDR3 size: 13 residues. The germline V and J ends were trimmed by 4 bases and 5 bases, with 11 bases remaining between them. The germline V gene has CDR1 ENHRY and CDR2 SYGVKD. The CDR3 loop reads CAISAGGRETQYF. DNA of the CDR3: TGTGCCATCAGTGCGGGGGGCCGGGAGACCCAGTACTTC.

The rearrangement links TRBV20-1 to TRBJ2-3; 14 bases match TRBD2. The V and J ends lost 1 base and 3 bases, in that order; junction bases with no gene match: 15. Per germline, CDR1 DFQATT and CDR2 SNEGSKA (reference sequence). This CDR3 comprises 20 residues. The DNA for the CDR3 is TGCAGTGCTAGAGTGACTTCGGGACTAGCGGGAGTGAGAGTGACAGATACGCAGTATTTT. Translating it yields CSARVTSGLAGVRVTDTQYF.

The chain is built from TRBV5-6 and TRBJ1-1; no clear D gene. CDR1 is SGHDT, CDR2 YYEEEE, per germline. V was cut by 0 bases and J by 2 bases, with 11 bases left in between. The CDR3 covers 15 residues. This CDR3 reads CASSLGPYENTEAFF. The CDR3 DNA reads TGTGCCAGCAGCTTGGGTCCGTACGAAAACACTGAAGCTTTCTTT.

This clonotype was detected only a few times. The CDR3 reads CAMLRTGDGYTF. CDR3 sequence (DNA): TGTGCCATGCTGAGGACAGGGGATGGCTACACCTTC. The rearrangement joins TRBV7-9 to TRBJ1-2; TRBD1 agrees at 9 bases. From germline, CDR1 is SEHNR and CDR2 FQNEAQ (reference sequence). The CDR3 totals 12 residues. Trimming at V came to 10 bases and at J to 6 bases, leaving 6 bases not matched to a gene.

This clonotype has only a few counts. This chain connects TRBV7-9 to TRBJ2-1; D is uncertain. V shed 1 base and J shed 8 bases, with 12 bases lying between them. The CDR3 loop spans 14 amino acids. CDR1 is SEHNR and CDR2 is FQNEAQ in the germline V gene (reference sequence). The CDR3 sequence: CASSLEPPDDEQFF. CDR3 nucleotide sequence: TGTGCCAGCAGCTTAGAGCCCCCAGACGATGAGCAGTTCTTC.

The chain combines TRBV2 with TRBJ2-2; D remains unclear. V dropped 8 bases and J dropped 5 bases, with 9 bases sitting between them. Per germline, CDR1 SNHLY and CDR2 FYNNEI. There are 12 residues in the CDR3. The CDR3 nucleotides read TGTGCCAGCTTCAGGTGGACCGGGGAGCTGTTTTTT. Its translation: CASFRWTGELFF.

This clonotype has at least ten counts. The CDR3 bases are TGTGCCAGCAGTCCAGGGGGCCCCTACGAGCAGTACTTC. Translating it yields CASSPGGPYEQYF. The rearrangement uses TRBV7-9 and TRBJ2-7, with 8 bases identical to TRBD1. The CDR3 extends over 13 amino acids. V lost 6 bases and J lost 2; bases outside the gene matches: 3. CDR1 is SEHNR and CDR2 is FQNEAQ in the germline V gene (reference sequence).

The chain couples TRBV7-9 to TRBJ2-7; 7 nucleotides align to TRBD2. Germline V CDR1 and CDR2: SEHNR, FQNEAQ (reference sequence). Trimming removed 0 bases from V and 3 bases from J; junction bases left unmatched: 8. This CDR3 has 16 residues. The CDR3 spells CASSLAQLGDYYEQYF. The CDR3 DNA reads as TGTGCCAGCAGCTTAGCCCAGCTAGGGGACTACTACGAGCAGTACTTC.